These 3 T cell receptor beta chains came from one sample sequenced in a study of blood T cell repertoires in COVID-19. Clones were read by immunoSEQ multiplex PCR, and TCRdb kept only the in-frame ones, dropping some. Of around 500,000 clones listed, 80% to 90% are singletons. Material: peripheral blood. The origin of the receptors is a human donor in a cohort sampled during active COVID-19.

The chain employs TRBV6-2 or TRBV6-3 and TRBJ2-7, with 7 bases aligning to TRBD1. Germline trimming cut 6 bases from V and 4 bases from J; bases unmatched to any gene: 15. CDR1 is MNHEY and CDR2 is SVGEGT in the germline V gene. CDR3 size: 16 residues. DNA for the CDR3: TGTGCCAGCAGCCGATATCGGGACAGCCGATTGTACGAGCAGTACTTC. Encoded protein: CASSRYRDSRLYEQYF.

This clone was observed a single time. The chain carries TRBV28 and TRBJ1-1, with D tentatively TRBD1 (6 bases). The CDR3 sequence is 15 residues long. V lost 8 bases, J lost 1 base, and 17 bases lay in between. Germline values: CDR1 MDHEN, CDR2 SYDVKM. The CDR3 sequence: CASPPTGHKNTEAFF. CDR3 DNA sequence: TGTGCCAGCCCGCCCACGGGACACAAGAACACTGAAGCTTTCTTT.

The chain carries TRBV30 and TRBJ2-5, with TRBD2 matching over 9 bases. Losses at the gene ends were 2 bases for V and 0 bases for J; bases not matched to a gene: 4. Germline values: CDR1 GTSNPN, CDR2 SVGIG (reference sequence). CDR3 length equals 15 residues. This chain's CDR3 is CAWSMAGGYQETQYF. The CDR3, as DNA: TGTGCCTGGAGTATGGCGGGGGGGTACCAAGAGACCCAGTACTTC.